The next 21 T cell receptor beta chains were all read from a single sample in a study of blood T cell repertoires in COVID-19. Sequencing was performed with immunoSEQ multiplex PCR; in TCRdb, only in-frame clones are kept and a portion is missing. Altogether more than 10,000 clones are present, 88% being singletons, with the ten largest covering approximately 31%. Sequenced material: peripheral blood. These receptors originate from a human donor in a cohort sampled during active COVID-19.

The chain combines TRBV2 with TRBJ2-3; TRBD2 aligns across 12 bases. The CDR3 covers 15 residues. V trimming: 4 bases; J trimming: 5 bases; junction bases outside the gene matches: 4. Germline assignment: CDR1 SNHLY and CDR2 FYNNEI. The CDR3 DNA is TGTGCCAGCAGTGGGCCGACTAGCGGGAGAGATACGCAGTATTTT. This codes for CASSGPTSGRDTQYF.

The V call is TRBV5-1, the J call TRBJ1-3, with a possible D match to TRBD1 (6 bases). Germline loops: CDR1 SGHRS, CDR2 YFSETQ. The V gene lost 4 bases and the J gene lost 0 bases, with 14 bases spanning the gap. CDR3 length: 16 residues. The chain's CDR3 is CASSLPRGNSGNTIYF. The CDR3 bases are TGCGCCAGCAGCCTGCCCAGGGGTAACTCTGGAAACACCATATATTTT.

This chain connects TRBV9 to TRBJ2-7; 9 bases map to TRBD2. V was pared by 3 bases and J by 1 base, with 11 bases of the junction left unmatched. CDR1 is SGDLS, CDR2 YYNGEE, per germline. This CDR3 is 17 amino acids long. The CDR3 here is CASSAAPWAGGSYEQYF. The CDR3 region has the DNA TGTGCCAGCAGCGCCGCCCCTTGGGCGGGAGGGTCCTACGAGCAGTACTTC.

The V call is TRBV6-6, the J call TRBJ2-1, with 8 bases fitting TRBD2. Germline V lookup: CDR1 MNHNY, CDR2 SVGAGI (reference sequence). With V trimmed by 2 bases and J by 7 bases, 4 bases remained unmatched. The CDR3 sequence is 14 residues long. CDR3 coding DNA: TGTGCCAGCAGTTACAAGACTAGCGTAAATGAGCAGTTCTTC. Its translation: CASSYKTSVNEQFF.

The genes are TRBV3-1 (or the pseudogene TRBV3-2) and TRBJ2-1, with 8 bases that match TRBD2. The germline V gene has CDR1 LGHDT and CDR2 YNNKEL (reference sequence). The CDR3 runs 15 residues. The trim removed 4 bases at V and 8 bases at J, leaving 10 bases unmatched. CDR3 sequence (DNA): TGTGCCAGCAGCCTACGGGAGGGCCACCTGGATGAGCAGTTCTTC. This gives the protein CASSLREGHLDEQFF.

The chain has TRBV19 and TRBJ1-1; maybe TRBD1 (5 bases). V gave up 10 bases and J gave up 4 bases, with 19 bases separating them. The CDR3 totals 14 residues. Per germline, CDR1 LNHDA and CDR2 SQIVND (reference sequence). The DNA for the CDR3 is TGTGCCATCGCAAAGTCGGGGGTGAGCACTGAAGCTTTCTTT. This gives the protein CAIAKSGVSTEAFF.

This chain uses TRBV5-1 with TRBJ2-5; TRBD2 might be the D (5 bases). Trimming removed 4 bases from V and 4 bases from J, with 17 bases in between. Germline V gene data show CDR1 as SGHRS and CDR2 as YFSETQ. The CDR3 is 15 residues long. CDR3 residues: CASSNNPGRGETQYF. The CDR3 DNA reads TGCGCCAGCAGCAATAATCCGGGCCGGGGAGAGACCCAGTACTTC.

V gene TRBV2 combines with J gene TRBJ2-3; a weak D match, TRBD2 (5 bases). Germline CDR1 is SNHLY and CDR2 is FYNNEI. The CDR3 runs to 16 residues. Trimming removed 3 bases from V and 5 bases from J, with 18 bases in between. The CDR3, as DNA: TGTGCCAGCAGTGATTGGAGACCCGGGGAAGGAGATACGCAGTATTTT. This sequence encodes CASSDWRPGEGDTQYF.

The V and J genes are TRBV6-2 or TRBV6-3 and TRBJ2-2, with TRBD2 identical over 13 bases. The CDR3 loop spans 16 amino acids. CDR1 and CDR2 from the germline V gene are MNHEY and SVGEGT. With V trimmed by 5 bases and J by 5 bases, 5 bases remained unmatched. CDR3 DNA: TGTGCCAGCAGTGTCGGACTAGCGGGGGCTACCGGGGAGCTGTTTTTT. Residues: CASSVGLAGATGELFF.

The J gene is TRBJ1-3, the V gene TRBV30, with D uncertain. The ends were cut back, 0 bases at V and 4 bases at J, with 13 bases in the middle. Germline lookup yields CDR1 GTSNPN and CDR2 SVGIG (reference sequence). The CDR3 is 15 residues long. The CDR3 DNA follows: TGTGCCTGGAGTGTAGGCGGGTCAGGAGGAAACACCATATATTTT. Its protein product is CAWSVGGSGGNTIYF. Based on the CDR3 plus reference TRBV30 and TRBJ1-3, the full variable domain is SQTIHQWPATLVQPVGSPLSLECTVEGTSNPNLYWYRQAAGRGLQLLFYSVGIGQISSEVPQNLSASRPQDRQFILSSKKLLLSDSGFYLCAWSVGGSGGNTIYFGEGSWLTVV.

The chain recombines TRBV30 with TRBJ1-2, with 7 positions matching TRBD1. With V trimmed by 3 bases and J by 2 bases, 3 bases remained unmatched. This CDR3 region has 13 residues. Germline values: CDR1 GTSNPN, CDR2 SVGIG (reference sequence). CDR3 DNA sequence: TGTGCCTGGAGGACAGGGCGCAACTATGGCTACACCTTC. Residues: CAWRTGRNYGYTF.

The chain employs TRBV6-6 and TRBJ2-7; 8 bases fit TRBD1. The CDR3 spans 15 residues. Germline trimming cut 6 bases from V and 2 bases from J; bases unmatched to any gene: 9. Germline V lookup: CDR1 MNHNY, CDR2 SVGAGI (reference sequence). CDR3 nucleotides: TGTGCCAGCAGCCCCTCCGGACAGGGCACCTACGAGCAGTACTTC. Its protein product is CASSPSGQGTYEQYF.

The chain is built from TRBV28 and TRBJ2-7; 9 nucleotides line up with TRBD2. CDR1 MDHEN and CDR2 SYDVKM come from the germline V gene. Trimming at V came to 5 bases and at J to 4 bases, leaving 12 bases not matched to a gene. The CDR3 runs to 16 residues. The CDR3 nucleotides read TGTGCCAGCAGTCCTAGGCGCGGGAGGGCCAAGTACGAGCAGTACTTC. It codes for CASSPRRGRAKYEQYF.

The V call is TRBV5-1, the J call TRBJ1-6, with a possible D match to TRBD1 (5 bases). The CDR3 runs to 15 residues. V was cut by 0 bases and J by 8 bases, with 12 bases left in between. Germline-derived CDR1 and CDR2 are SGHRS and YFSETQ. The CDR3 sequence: CASSLGWGTDSPLHF. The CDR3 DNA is TGCGCCAGCAGCTTGGGTTGGGGCACGGATTCACCCCTCCACTTT.

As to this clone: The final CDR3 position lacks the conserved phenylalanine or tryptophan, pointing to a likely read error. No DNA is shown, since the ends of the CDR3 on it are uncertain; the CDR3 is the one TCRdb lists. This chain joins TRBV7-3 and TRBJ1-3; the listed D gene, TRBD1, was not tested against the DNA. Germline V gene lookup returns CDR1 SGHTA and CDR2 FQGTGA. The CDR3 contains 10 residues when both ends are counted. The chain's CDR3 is CASRYKGPFL.

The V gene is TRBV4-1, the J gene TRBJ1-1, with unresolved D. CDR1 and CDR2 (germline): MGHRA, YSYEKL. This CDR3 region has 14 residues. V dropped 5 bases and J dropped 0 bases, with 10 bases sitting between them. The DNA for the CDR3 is TGCGCCAGCAGCTCCCCAACTATGAACACTGAAGCTTTCTTT. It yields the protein CASSSPTMNTEAFF.

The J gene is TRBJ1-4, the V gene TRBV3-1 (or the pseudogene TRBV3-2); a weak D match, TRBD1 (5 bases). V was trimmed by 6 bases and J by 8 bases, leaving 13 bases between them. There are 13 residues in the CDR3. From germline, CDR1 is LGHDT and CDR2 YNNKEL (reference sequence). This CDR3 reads CASRGGDWEKLFF. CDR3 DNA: TGTGCCAGCAGGGGAGGGGATTGGGAAAAACTGTTTTTT.

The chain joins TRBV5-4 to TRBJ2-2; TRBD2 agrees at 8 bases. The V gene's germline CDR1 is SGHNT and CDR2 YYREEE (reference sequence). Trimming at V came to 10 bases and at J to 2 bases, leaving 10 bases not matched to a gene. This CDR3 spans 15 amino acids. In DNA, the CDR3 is TGTGCCTACCGGCGGGAGGTCGGAAACACCGGGGAGCTGTTTTTT. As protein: CAYRREVGNTGELFF.

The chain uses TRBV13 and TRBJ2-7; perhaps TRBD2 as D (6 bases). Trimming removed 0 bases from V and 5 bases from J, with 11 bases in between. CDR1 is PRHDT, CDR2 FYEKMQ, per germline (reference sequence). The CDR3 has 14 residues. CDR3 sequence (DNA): TGTGCCAGCAGCTTAGGCGGGAGCAGTCACGAGCAGTACTTC. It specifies CASSLGGSSHEQYF.

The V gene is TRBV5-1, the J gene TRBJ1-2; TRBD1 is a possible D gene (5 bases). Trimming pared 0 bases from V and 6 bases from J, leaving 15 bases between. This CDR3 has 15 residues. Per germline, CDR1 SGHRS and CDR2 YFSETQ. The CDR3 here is CASSLGQGGFDGYTF. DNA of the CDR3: TGCGCCAGCAGCTTGGGTCAGGGTGGCTTTGATGGCTACACCTTC.

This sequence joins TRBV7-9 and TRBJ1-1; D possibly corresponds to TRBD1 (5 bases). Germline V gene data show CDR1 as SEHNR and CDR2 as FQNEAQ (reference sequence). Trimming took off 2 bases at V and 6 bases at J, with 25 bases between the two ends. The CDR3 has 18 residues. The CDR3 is CASSLLGGSGRNVPEAFF. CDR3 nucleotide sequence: TGTGCCAGCAGCTTACTTGGAGGTTCAGGGAGGAATGTCCCTGAAGCTTTCTTT.